This T cell receptor (beta chain) is drawn from a study of CD8+CD57+ T cells in acquired aplastic anemia. On the study more broadly: Isolated CD4+ and CD8+ cells, once sorted, yielded DNA averaging around 3 ug. Study-wide points: Roughly 27 sequences, all CD8+ CDR3, were shared between patients and controls.

Both TCR beta VDJ combination and CDR3 sequence profiling were carried out. Genomic DNA was the template for this profiling. TCRdb itself ran the reads through MiXCR, one entry per CDR3 protein. The table shows over 150,000 distinct CDR3 sequences, with about 64% occurring only once. In patients chosen for sequencing, flow cytometry had shown CD8+CD57+ cell expansion. All patients had severe acquired aplastic anemia. This clonotype has only a few counts. Its specificity is unknown. The ends were cut back, 9 bases at V and 4 bases at J, with 19 bases in the middle. The CDR3 totals 14 residues. Germline-derived CDR1 and CDR2 are SGHTA and FQGTGA.

The genes are TRBV7-3 and TRBJ2-7; D is perhaps TRBD1 (5 bases). This TCR was recovered from a human donor with aplastic anemia. Sequencing input: sorted CD4+, CD8+, or CD8+CD57+ T cells (not recorded which) from PBMCs. The CDR3 region has the DNA TGTGCCAGTAGTAGGGCGGACACCCTTTACGAGCAGTACTTC. Translating it yields CASSRADTLYEQYF.